A single sample is the source of the 27 T cell receptor beta chains below, sequenced in a study of shared clonotypes between healthy human individuals. Sequencing was performed with immunoSEQ multiplex PCR; in TCRdb, only in-frame clones are kept and a portion is missing. The sample holds approximately 1.1 million clones, about four fifths seen once. Sequenced: memory CD4+ T cells from PBMCs. Subset denoted: CD45RA-negative fraction. These receptors were taken from a man aged 18 to 30 in good health. Some clones in this sample may be carry-over from other donors' samples.

This clone was observed a handful of times. Additional DNA sequences in this sample encode the identical CDR3. The chain links TRBV28 to TRBJ2-5, with D possibly being TRBD1 or TRBD2 (6 bases each). The CDR3 sequence is 14 residues long. The V and J ends lost 1 base and 1 base respectively, with 7 bases between them. Germline V lookup: CDR1 MDHEN, CDR2 SYDVKM. The CDR3 DNA reads TGTGCCAGCAGTTTATCGGGGGCCCAAGAGACCCAGTACTTC. It translates to CASSLSGAQETQYF. Supplemented by reference TRBV28 and TRBJ2-5, the full variable domain reads DVKVTQSSRYLVKRTGEKVFLECVQDMDHENMFWYRQDPGLGLRLIYFSYDVKMKEKGDIPEGYSVSREKKERFSLILESASTNQTSMYLCASSLSGAQETQYFGPGTRLLVL.

J is TRBJ1-1 and V is TRBV19, with D maybe TRBD1 (6 bases). V was cut by 5 bases and J by 5 bases, with 27 bases left in between. The CDR3 sequence is 18 residues long. The germline V gene has CDR1 LNHDA and CDR2 SQIVND (reference sequence). CDR3 protein: CASSSHPPRTGKITEAFF. CDR3 coding DNA: TGTGCCAGTAGTTCCCATCCTCCGCGAACAGGGAAGATTACTGAAGCTTTCTTT.

The rearrangement joins TRBV20-1 to TRBJ1-2; D might be TRBD1 (5 bases). Trimming took 8 bases from V and 7 from J, leaving 14 bases between them. The CDR3 is made up of 11 amino acids. Germline lookup yields CDR1 DFQATT and CDR2 SNEGSKA (reference sequence). The CDR3 region is CSLRGAGGYTF. CDR3 sequence (DNA): TGCAGTTTAAGAGGGGCGGGTGGCTACACCTTC.

The chain employs TRBV7-2 and TRBJ2-3; 12 nucleotides agree with TRBD1. The CDR3 is made up of 16 amino acids. After removal of 2 bases from V and 3 bases from J, the junction contained 3 bases not matched to a gene. Germline V lookup: CDR1 SGHTA, CDR2 FQGNSA. The CDR3 loop reads CASSLLGQGATDTQYF. The CDR3 DNA follows: TGTGCCAGCAGCTTATTGGGACAGGGGGCGACAGATACGCAGTATTTT.

The DNA of the CDR3 is TGTGCCAGCAGCCCCCCTGGGACGAGCACAGATACGCAGTATTTT. Translated: CASSPPGTSTDTQYF. The chain is built from TRBV9 and TRBJ2-3, with D possibly being TRBD1 or TRBD2 (5 bases each). The CDR3 is 15 residues long. The V end lost 4 bases, the J end lost 0 bases, and 12 bases lay between the germline ends. The germline V gene has CDR1 SGDLS and CDR2 YYNGEE.

The chain joins TRBV12-5 to TRBJ2-3; no clear D. Trimming stripped 1 base from V and 0 bases from J, with 11 bases between. This CDR3 spans 16 amino acids. In germline, CDR1 is LGHNT, CDR2 FRNRAP. CDR3 in amino acids: CASGLGLEASTDTQYF. The CDR3 coding sequence is TGTGCTAGTGGTTTGGGTCTCGAGGCGAGCACAGATACGCAGTATTTT.

About this clone: Additional DNA sequences in this sample encode the identical CDR3. V and J are TRBV6-5 and TRBJ2-7, with 9 positions matching TRBD1. The CDR3 length is 14 residues. The V segment lost 6 bases and the J segment 3 bases; nucleotides outside the gene matches: 6. Germline-derived CDR1 and CDR2 are MNHEY and SVGAGI. CDR3 sequence: CASSPQGASYEQYF. For the CDR3, the DNA is TGTGCCAGCAGCCCACAGGGGGCGAGCTACGAGCAGTACTTC.

A single count supports this clone. The rearrangement joins TRBV11-2 to TRBJ2-7; D is unresolved. CDR1 and CDR2 from the germline V gene are SGHAT and FQNNGV. This CDR3 is 11 amino acids long. V was trimmed by 5 bases and J by 9 bases, leaving 11 bases between them. The CDR3, as DNA: TGTGCCAGCAGCGCAGGTGGCCCGCAGTACTTC. It specifies CASSAGGPQYF.

The genes are TRBV5-1 and TRBJ2-7; D perhaps matches TRBD2 (6 bases). This CDR3 has 14 amino acids. Trimming shortened V by 4 bases and J by 2 bases, and 13 bases separated the two germline ends. Germline CDR1 is SGHRS and CDR2 is YFSETQ. CDR3 DNA sequence: TGCGCCAGCAGCCTGATAGCGGAAACCTACGAGCAGTACTTC. This codes for CASSLIAETYEQYF.

V is TRBV2 and J is TRBJ2-3; 7 bases fit TRBD1. V gave up 2 bases and J gave up 0 bases; unmatched junction bases: 20. This CDR3 region has 21 residues. Germline V gene lookup returns CDR1 SNHLY and CDR2 FYNNEI. CDR3 in DNA: TGTGCCAGCAGTGAAACCATCCGGGTGGACAGGACTCAGTCCAGCACAGATACGCAGTATTTT. As protein: CASSETIRVDRTQSSTDTQYF.

This sequence joins TRBV21-1 and TRBJ2-1. TRBV21-1 is labeled a pseudogene. This CDR3 region has 18 residues. The CDR3 sequence is CASISKGGGRNTYNEQFF. For the CDR3, the DNA is TGTGCCAGCATCTCTAAGGGAGGGGGCCGCAACACCTACAATGAGCAGTTCTTC.

Comments on this clone: A read error may explain this, as a much larger clone is one base away. The same CDR3 can be traced to other DNA sequences in this sample. The genes are TRBV28 and TRBJ1-1, with D perhaps TRBD1 (6 bases). Germline V gives CDR1 MDHEN, CDR2 SYDVKM. This CDR3 has 13 residues. With 6 bases removed from V and 0 bases from J, the gap between germline ends came to 8 bases. The DNA for the CDR3 is TGTGCCAGCAGCACAGGGCTGAACACTGAAGCTTTCTTT. It codes for CASSTGLNTEAFF.

V is TRBV9 and J is TRBJ2-1, with unresolved D. CDR3 size: 18 residues. The germline V gene has CDR1 SGDLS and CDR2 YYNGEE. Trimming took off 1 base at V and 0 bases at J, with 17 bases between the two ends. CDR3 in DNA: TGTGCCAGCAGCGTAAGGAAGGCTGGCTCGAGCTCCTACAATGAGCAGTTCTTC. This encodes CASSVRKAGSSSYNEQFF.

This clone has just a few counts. The chain has TRBV10-2 and TRBJ1-3; D ambiguous. The CDR3 spans 12 residues. Looked up from germline, CDR1 is WSHSY and CDR2 is SAAADI. V lost 0 bases and J lost 16, with 13 bases in between. DNA of the CDR3: TGCGCCAGCAGTGAGTCGACACAGCCAGCTTATTTT. Its protein is CASSESTQPAYF.

V gene TRBV7-9 combines with J gene TRBJ2-3; D gene uncertain. Germline V gives CDR1 SEHNR, CDR2 FQNEAQ (reference sequence). This CDR3 region has 13 residues. V was trimmed by 0 bases and J by 6 bases, leaving 7 bases between them. The CDR3 is CASSLAGPDTQYF. The DNA of the CDR3 is TGTGCCAGCAGCTTAGCAGGGCCTGATACGCAGTATTTT.

This rearrangement joins TRBV30 to TRBJ1-4; D call uncertain. The V gene lost 6 bases and the J gene lost 6 bases, with 5 bases spanning the gap. The CDR3 is made up of 10 amino acids. Per germline, CDR1 GTSNPN and CDR2 SVGIG (reference sequence). The CDR3 DNA follows: TGTGCCTGCTCATATGAAAAACTGTTTTTT. This translates into CACSYEKLFF.

Of note for this clone: Other nucleotide sequences in the sample specify the same CDR3. In DNA form, the CDR3 reads TGTGCCAGCTCATCGAGCCAAGAGACCCAGTACTTC. Protein product: CASSSSQETQYF. This sequence joins TRBV18 and TRBJ2-5; D uncertain. Germline CDR1 reads KGHSH; CDR2 reads LQKENI. V lost 5 bases and J 1 base, leaving 5 bases between the germline ends. CDR3 length: 12 amino acids.

The V and J genes are TRBV28 and TRBJ1-3; no definite D call. V lost 6 bases and J lost 0, with 9 bases in between. Germline lookup yields CDR1 MDHEN and CDR2 SYDVKM. The CDR3 consists of 14 residues. CDR3 amino acids: CASRQVLSGNTIYF. CDR3 DNA: TGTGCCAGCAGGCAGGTCCTCTCTGGAAACACCATATATTTT. Filled out from reference TRBV28 and TRBJ1-3, the complete variable domain reads DVKVTQSSRYLVKRTGEKVFLECVQDMDHENMFWYRQDPGLGLRLIYFSYDVKMKEKGDIPEGYSVSREKKERFSLILESASTNQTSMYLCASRQVLSGNTIYFGEGSWLTVV.

The V gene is TRBV11-3, the J gene TRBJ2-1; 7 bases fit TRBD2. The CDR3 length is 15 residues. Germline CDR1 and CDR2: SGHNT and YENEEA. Trimming cost V 4 bases and J 2 bases; bases outside gene matches: 5. The CDR3 DNA is TGTGCCAGCAGCTCGGGGGGAGCGGCCTACAATGAGCAGTTCTTC. Translation: CASSSGGAAYNEQFF.

The chain couples TRBV5-4 to TRBJ1-4, with TRBD1 identical over 7 bases. The germline gives CDR1 SGHNT, CDR2 YYREEE (reference sequence). The CDR3 length is 14 residues. J lost 8 bases, V lost 0 bases, and 4 bases had no gene match. The CDR3 protein is CASSLGGTAEKLFF. DNA of the CDR3: TGTGCCAGCAGCTTGGGGGGGACAGCGGAAAAACTGTTTTTT. Variable domain in full (rest from reference TRBV5-4 and TRBJ1-4): ETGVTQSPTHLIKTRGQQVTLRCSSQSGHNTVSWYQQALGQGPQFIFQYYREEENGRGNFPPRFSGLQFPNYSSELNVNALELDDSALYLCASSLGGTAEKLFFGSGTQLSVL.

This clone was seen repeatedly, ten times or more. The chain combines TRBV29-1 with TRBJ2-7; 10 positions match TRBD2. Looked up from germline, CDR1 is SQVTM and CDR2 is ANQGSEA. Germline trimming cut 6 bases from V and 3 bases from J; bases unmatched to any gene: 23. The CDR3 has 19 residues. The CDR3 nucleotides are TGCAGCGTCGTGAAGACCGGAAAATCTAGCGGGAGAGGGGGCTACGAGCAGTACTTC. Its protein product is CSVVKTGKSSGRGGYEQYF.

This clone came up a few times. J is TRBJ1-4 and V is TRBV7-2; TRBD1 might be the D (5 bases). V lost 5 bases, J lost 7 bases, and 17 bases lay in between. Looked up from germline, CDR1 is SGHTA and CDR2 is FQGNSA. The CDR3 is 15 amino acids. DNA of the CDR3: TGTGCCAGCAGCACTAGACAGCCGGGGGGTGAAAAACTGTTTTTT. Protein: CASSTRQPGGEKLFF.

This clone has more than one count but fewer than ten. This rearrangement joins TRBV28 to TRBJ2-7; unclear D gene. Per the germline V gene, CDR1 is MDHEN and CDR2 is SYDVKM. The CDR3 has 15 residues. Trimming took 5 bases from V and 0 from J, leaving 14 bases between them. CDR3 region: CASSPSGYTSYEQYF. The CDR3 DNA sequence: TGTGCCAGCAGTCCTAGTGGCTACACCTCCTACGAGCAGTACTTC.

V is TRBV28 and J is TRBJ1-4, with 8 bases aligning to TRBD1. The CDR3 sequence is 15 residues long. V shed 6 bases and J 8 bases; nucleotides not matched to a gene: 11. Germline lookup yields CDR1 MDHEN and CDR2 SYDVKM. The CDR3, as DNA: TGTGCCAGCAGCCGCACAGGGGGAAGGGAGGAAAAACTGTTTTTT. Its translation: CASSRTGGREEKLFF.

The table lists this clone with a count of one. The chain is built from TRBV5-1 and TRBJ2-7; 7 bases fit TRBD1. The CDR3 covers 17 residues. The junction had 16 bases not matched to a gene; V was cut back by 2 bases and J by 5 bases. Germline V gene lookup returns CDR1 SGHRS and CDR2 YFSETQ. This CDR3 reads CASSFLLTGSTSDEQYF. The CDR3 DNA reads TGCGCCAGCAGCTTCCTTCTGACAGGGTCGACCTCGGACGAGCAGTACTTC. Combining the CDR3 with reference TRBV5-1 and TRBJ2-7 gives the whole variable domain KAGVTQTPRYLIKTRGQQVTLSCSPISGHRSVSWYQQTPGQGLQFLFEYFSETQRNKGNFPGRFSGRQFSNSRSEMNVSTLELGDSALYLCASSFLLTGSTSDEQYFGPGTRLTVT.

The chain combines TRBV5-1 with TRBJ2-7; D is possibly TRBD1 (6 bases). The CDR3 sequence is 15 residues long. Germline V gene lookup returns CDR1 SGHRS and CDR2 YFSETQ. With 4 bases removed from V and 5 bases from J, the gap between germline ends came to 19 bases. CDR3 sequence (DNA): TGCGCCAGCAGCATCCGACAGGCACCTTTAGACGAGCAGTACTTC. Translation: CASSIRQAPLDEQYF.

This clone was seen once. V is TRBV5-6 and J is TRBJ2-7, with 8 bases matching TRBD1. This CDR3 spans 15 amino acids. CDR1 and CDR2 from the germline V gene are SGHDT and YYEEEE. Trimming cost V 0 bases and J 2 bases; bases outside gene matches: 4. This CDR3 reads CASSLVGQAPYEQYF. CDR3 DNA: TGTGCCAGCAGCTTGGTGGGACAGGCCCCCTACGAGCAGTACTTC.